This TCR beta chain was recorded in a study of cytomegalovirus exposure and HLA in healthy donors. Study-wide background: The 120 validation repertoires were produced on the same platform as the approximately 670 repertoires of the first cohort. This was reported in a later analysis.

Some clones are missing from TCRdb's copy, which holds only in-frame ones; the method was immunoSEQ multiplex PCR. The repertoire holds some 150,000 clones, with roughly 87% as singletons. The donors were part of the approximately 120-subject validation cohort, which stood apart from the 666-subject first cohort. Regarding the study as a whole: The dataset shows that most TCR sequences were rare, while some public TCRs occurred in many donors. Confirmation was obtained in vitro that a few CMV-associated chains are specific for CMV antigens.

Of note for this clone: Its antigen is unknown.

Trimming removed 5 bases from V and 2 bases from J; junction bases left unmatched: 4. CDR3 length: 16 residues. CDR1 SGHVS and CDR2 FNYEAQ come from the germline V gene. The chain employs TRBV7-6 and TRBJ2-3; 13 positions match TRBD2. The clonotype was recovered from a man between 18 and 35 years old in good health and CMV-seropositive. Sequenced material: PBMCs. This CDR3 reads CASSTSGGVPTDTQYF. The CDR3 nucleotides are TGTGCCAGCAGCACTAGCGGGGGGGTCCCCACAGATACGCAGTATTTT.